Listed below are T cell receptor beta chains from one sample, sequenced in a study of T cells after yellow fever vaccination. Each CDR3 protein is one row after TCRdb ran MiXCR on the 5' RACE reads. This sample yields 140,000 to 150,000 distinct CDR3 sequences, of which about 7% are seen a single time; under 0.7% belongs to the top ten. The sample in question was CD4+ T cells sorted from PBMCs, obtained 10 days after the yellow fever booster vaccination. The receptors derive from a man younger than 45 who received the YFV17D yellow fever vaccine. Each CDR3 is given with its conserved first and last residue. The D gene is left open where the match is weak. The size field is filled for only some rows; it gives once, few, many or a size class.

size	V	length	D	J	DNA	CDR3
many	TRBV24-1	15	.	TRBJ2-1	TGTGCCACCAGTGATTGGAACTGGCTAGCGAATGAGCAGTTCTTC	CATSDWNWLANEQFF
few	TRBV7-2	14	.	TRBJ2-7	TGTGCCAGCAGCTTAGTGGGGGGCGTTGACGAGCAGTACTTC	CASSLVGGVDEQYF
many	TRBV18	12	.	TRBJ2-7	TGTGCCAGCTCACCAGGGTCCTACGAGCAGTACTTC	CASSPGSYEQYF
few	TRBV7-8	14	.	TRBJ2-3	TGTGCCAGCAGTCAACGACGAGGGGCAGATACGCAGTATTTT	CASSQRRGADTQYF
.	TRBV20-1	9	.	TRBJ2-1	TGCAGTGCCTCCAATGAGCAGTTCTTC	CSASNEQFF
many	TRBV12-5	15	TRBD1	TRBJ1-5	TGTGCTAGTGGTTTGTTGACAGGGAGCAATCAGCCCCAGCATTTT	CASGLLTGSNQPQHF
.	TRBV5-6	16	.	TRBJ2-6	TGTGCCAGCAGCTTGGGTGGGGCAGCCGGGGCCAACGTCCTGACTTTC	CASSLGGAAGANVLTF
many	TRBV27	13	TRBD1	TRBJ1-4	TGTGCCAGCAAACCGGGACAGGGGAAAAAACTGTTTTTT	CASKPGQGKKLFF
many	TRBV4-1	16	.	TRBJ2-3	TGCGCCAGCAGCCCGATTGGACGGACTAGCACAGATACGCAGTATTTT	CASSPIGRTSTDTQYF
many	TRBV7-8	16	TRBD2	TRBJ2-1	TGTGCCAGCAGCTTAGCAAGGACTAGCGGGAGCGGTGAGCAGTTCTTC	CASSLARTSGSGEQFF
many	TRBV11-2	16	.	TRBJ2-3	TGTGCCAGCAGCCTGGGACACCAGGTCAATACAGATACGCAGTATTTT	CASSLGHQVNTDTQYF
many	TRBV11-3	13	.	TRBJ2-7	TGTGCCAGCAGCCGCGGGCCCTCCTACGAGCAGTACTTC	CASSRGPSYEQYF
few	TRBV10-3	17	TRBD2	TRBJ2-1	TGTGCCATCAGTGAGTCATTCGGACTAGCGGGAGGCAATGAGCAGTTCTTC	CAISESFGLAGGNEQFF
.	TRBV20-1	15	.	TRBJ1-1	TGCAGTGCTAGAGATCCACGGGGCCTGAACACTGAAGCTTTCTTT	CSARDPRGLNTEAFF
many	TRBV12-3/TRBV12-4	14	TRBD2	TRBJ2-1	TGTGCCAGCAGCCGGGACTACGCCCATTATGAGCAGTTCTTC	CASSRDYAHYEQFF
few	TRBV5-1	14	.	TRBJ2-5	TGCGCCAGCAGCTTGGTGGCTAGCCAGGAGACCCAGTACTTC	CASSLVASQETQYF
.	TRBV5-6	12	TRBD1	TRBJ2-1	TGTGCCAGCGGAAGACAGGGGGATGAGCAGTTCTTC	CASGRQGDEQFF
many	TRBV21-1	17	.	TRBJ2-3	TGTGCCAGCAGCAAAGATGGGGGGCGCGGGTGGACAGATACGCAGTATTTT	CASSKDGGRGWTDTQYF
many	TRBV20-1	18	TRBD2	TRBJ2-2	TGCAGTGCTAGTCTTCCTCCGGGACTAGCGCTGAACACCGGGGAGCTGTTTTTT	CSASLPPGLALNTGELFF
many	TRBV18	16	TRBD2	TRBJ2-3	TGTGCCAGCTCACCAACTAGCGGGAGTTTCACAGATACGCAGTATTTT	CASSPTSGSFTDTQYF
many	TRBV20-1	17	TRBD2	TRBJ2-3	TGCAGTGCTAGCCATTCCCGGACTAGCGGTAGCACAGATACGCAGTATTTT	CSASHSRTSGSTDTQYF
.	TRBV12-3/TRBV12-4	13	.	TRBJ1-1	TGTGCCAGCAGTTTTCTAGGGGGCACTGAAGCTTTCTTT	CASSFLGGTEAFF
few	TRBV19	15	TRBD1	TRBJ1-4	TGTGCCAGTAGTATTACAGGGGCAACTAATGAAAAACTGTTTTTT	CASSITGATNEKLFF
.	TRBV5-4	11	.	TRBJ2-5	TGTGCCAGCAGCTTGGGCAGGACCCAGTACTTC	CASSLGRTQYF
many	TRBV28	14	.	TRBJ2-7	TGTGCCAGCAGTTACCTCCTCGTGAGCTACGAGCAGTACTTC	CASSYLLVSYEQYF
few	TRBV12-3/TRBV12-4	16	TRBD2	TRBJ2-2	TGTGCCAGCAGTTTTGTAGCGGGAGCGGGAACCGGGGAGCTGTTTTTT	CASSFVAGAGTGELFF
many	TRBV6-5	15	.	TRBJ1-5	TGTGCCAGCAGACCCACCGGGACGAGTAATCAGCCCCAGCATTTT	CASRPTGTSNQPQHF
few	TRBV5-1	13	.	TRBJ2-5	TGCGCCAGCCAGTACGGTGGAGGAGAGACCCAGTACTTC	CASQYGGGETQYF
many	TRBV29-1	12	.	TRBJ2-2	TGCAGCGTTGCAGGATACACCGGGGAGCTGTTTTTT	CSVAGYTGELFF
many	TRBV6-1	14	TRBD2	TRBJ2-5	TGTGCCAGTGGCTTTGGGGGGGTCCAAGAGACCCAGTACTTC	CASGFGGVQETQYF
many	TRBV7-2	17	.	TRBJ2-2	TGTGCCAGCAGCTTATGGGCCGCTGCCTCGAACACCGGGGAGCTGTTTTTT	CASSLWAAASNTGELFF
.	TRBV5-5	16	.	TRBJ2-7	TGTGCCAGCAGCCCCGGCCTCCGGTGCAACTCCTACGAGCAGTACTTC	CASSPGLRCNSYEQYF
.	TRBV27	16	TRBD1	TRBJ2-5	TGTGCCAGCAGTCATCGACAGGGCTGGTTCCAAGAGACCCAGTACTTC	CASSHRQGWFQETQYF
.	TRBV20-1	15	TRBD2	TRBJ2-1	TGCAGTGCTAGAGATCGGGAGGGCCCTGGGAATGAGCAGTTCTTC	CSARDREGPGNEQFF
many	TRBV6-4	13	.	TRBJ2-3	TGTGCCAGCAGTGACGATCCCGGGTTTACGCAGTATTTT	CASSDDPGFTQYF
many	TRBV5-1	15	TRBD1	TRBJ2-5	TGCGCCAGCAGCTTCGGACAGGGGGCCGGGGAGACCCAGTACTTC	CASSFGQGAGETQYF
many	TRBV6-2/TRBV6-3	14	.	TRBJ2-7	TGTGCCAGCAGTTACCGGGACAACACCTACGAGCAGTACTTC	CASSYRDNTYEQYF
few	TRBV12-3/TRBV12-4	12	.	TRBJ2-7	TGTGCCAGCAGTTACGAGGGGAACGAGCAGTACTTC	CASSYEGNEQYF
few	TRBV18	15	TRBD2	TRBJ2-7	TGTGCCAGCTCACTCCAAGATAGCGGGGGCTACGAGCAGTACTTC	CASSLQDSGGYEQYF
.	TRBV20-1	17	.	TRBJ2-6	TGCTGTGCTAAAAGAGCAGGTGCTCACTCTGGGGCCAACGTCCTGACTTTC	CCAKRAGAHSGANVLTF
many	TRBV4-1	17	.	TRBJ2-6	TGCGCCAGCAGCCAAGAGGGGGGCCACTCTGGGGCCAACGTCCTGACTTTC	CASSQEGGHSGANVLTF
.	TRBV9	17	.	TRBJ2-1	TGTGCCAGCAGCGTCCAATCTCTAGTGTCCCCGGACAATGAGCAGTTCTTC	CASSVQSLVSPDNEQFF
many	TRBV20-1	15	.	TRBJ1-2	TGCAGTGCTATGGCCCTACAGAATCCAAACTATGGCTACACCTTC	CSAMALQNPNYGYTF
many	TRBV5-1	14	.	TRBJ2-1	TGCGCCAGCAGCCCCCCCTCCAGCGGCAATGAGCAGTTCTTC	CASSPPSSGNEQFF
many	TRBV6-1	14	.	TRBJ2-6	TGTGCCAGCATTCCAGCTACTGGGGCCAACGTCCTGACTTTC	CASIPATGANVLTF
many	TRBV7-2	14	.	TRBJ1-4	TGTGCCAGCAGCTTACTCCCATCGGGTGAAAAACTGTTTTTT	CASSLLPSGEKLFF
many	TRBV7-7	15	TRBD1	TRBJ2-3	TGTGCTAGCAGCTTGGGACAGGGGGGCACAGATACGCAGTATTTT	CASSLGQGGTDTQYF
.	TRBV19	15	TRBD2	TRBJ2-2	TGTGCCAGTAGTATTTTTAGCGGGTACACCGGGGAGCTGTTTTTT	CASSIFSGYTGELFF
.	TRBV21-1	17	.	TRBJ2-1	TGTGCCAGCAGCAAAGTCCGGAAGGGGGAAAACTACAATGAGCAGTTCTTC	CASSKVRKGENYNEQFF
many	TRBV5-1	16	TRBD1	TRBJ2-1	TGCGCCAGCAGCCGGGATGGGACAGGGGCCTACAATGAGCAGTTCTTC	CASSRDGTGAYNEQFF
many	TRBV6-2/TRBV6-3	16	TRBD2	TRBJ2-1	TGTGCCAGCAGTTCGACTAGCGGGATTTCCTACAATGAGCAGTTCTTC	CASSSTSGISYNEQFF
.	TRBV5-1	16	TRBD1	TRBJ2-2	TGCGCCAGCACCCGCAATACAGGGGATAACACCGGGGAGCTGTTTTTT	CASTRNTGDNTGELFF
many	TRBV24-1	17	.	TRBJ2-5	TGTGCCACCAGTGACTCCCGGGCAGGGGCTATTAGAGAGACCCAGTACTTC	CATSDSRAGAIRETQYF
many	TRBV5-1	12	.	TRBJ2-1	TGCGCCAGCAGCTTTGGAGAGACTGAGCAGTTCTTC	CASSFGETEQFF